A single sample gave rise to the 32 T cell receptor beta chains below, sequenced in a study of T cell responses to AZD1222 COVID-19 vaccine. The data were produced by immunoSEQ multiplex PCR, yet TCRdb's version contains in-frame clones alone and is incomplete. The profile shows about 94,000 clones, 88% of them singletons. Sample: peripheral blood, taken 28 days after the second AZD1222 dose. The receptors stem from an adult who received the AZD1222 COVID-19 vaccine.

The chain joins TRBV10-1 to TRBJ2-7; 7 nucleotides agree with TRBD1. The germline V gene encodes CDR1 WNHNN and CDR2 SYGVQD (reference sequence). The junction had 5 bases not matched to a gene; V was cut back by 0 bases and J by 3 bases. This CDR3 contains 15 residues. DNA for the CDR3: TGCGCCAGCAGTGAGTCGGGGACAGTTTTCTACGAGCAGTACTTC. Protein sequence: CASSESGTVFYEQYF.

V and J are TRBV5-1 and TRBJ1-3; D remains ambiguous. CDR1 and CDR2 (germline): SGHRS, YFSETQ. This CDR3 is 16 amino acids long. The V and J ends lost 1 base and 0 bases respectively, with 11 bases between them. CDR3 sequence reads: CASSLYGGSSGNTIYF. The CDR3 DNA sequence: TGCGCCAGCAGCTTGTATGGCGGCAGCTCTGGAAACACCATATATTTT. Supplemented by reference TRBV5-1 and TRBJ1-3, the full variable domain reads KAGVTQTPRYLIKTRGQQVTLSCSPISGHRSVSWYQQTPGQGLQFLFEYFSETQRNKGNFPGRFSGRQFSNSRSEMNVSTLELGDSALYLCASSLYGGSSGNTIYFGEGSWLTVV.

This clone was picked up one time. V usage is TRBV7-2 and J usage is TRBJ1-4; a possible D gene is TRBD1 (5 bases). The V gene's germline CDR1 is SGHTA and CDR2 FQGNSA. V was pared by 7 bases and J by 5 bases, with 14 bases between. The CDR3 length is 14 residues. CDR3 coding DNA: TGTGCCAGCACCCTGGGGCAGCAGAATGAAAAACTGTTTTTT. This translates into CASTLGQQNEKLFF.

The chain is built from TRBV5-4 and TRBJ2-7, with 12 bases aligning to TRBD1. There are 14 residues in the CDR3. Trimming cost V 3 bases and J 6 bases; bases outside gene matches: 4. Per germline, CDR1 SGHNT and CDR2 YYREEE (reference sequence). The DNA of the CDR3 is TGTGCCAGCAGCTCGGGACAGGGGGCCAGCGAGCAGTACTTC. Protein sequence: CASSSGQGASEQYF.

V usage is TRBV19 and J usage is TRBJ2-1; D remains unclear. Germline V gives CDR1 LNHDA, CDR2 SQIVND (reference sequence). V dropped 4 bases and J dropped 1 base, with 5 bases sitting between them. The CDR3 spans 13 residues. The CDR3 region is CASSKLSYNEQFF. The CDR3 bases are TGTGCCAGTAGTAAACTTTCCTACAATGAGCAGTTCTTC.

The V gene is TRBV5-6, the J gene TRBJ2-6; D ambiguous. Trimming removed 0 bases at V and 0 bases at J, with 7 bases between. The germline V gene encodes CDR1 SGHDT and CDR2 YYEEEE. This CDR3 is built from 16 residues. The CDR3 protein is CASSLAVNSGANVLTF. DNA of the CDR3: TGTGCCAGCAGCTTGGCGGTGAACTCTGGGGCCAACGTCCTGACTTTC.

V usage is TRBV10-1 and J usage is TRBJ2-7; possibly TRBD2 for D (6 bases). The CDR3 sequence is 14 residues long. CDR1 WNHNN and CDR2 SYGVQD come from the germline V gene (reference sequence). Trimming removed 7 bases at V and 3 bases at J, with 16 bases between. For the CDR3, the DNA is TGCGCCAGCATTCCCCGGGACTCCCTCTACGAGCAGTACTTC. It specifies CASIPRDSLYEQYF.

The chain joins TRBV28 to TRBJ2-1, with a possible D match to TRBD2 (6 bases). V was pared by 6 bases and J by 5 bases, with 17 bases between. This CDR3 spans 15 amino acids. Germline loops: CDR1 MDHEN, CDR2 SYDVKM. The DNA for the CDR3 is TGTGCCAGCAGCCTCGGCGGGCGGGGTAACAATGAGCAGTTCTTC. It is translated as CASSLGGRGNNEQFF.

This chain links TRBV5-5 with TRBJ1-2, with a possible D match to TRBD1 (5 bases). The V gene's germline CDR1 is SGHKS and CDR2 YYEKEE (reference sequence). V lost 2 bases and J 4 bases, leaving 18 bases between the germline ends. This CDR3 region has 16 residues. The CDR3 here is CASSFARQRNSYGYTF. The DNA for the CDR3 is TGTGCCAGCAGCTTTGCCAGACAGCGAAACTCCTATGGCTACACCTTC.

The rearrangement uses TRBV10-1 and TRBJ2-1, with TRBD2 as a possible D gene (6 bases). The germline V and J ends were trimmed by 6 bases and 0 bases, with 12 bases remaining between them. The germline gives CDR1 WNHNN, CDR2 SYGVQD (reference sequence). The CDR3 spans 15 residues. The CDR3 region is CASSALANSYNEQFF. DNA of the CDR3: TGCGCCAGCAGCGCCCTAGCGAACTCCTACAATGAGCAGTTCTTC.

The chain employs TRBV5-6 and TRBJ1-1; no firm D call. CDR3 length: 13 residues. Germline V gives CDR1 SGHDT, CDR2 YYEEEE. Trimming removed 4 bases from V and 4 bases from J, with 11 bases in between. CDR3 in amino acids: CASSLTMGTEAFF. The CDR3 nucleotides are TGTGCCAGCAGCCTGACGATGGGCACTGAAGCTTTCTTT.

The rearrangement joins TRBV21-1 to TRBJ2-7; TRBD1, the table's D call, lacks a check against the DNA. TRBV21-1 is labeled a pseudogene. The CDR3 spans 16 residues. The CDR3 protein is CASSKGGRDSSYEQYF. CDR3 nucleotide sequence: TGTGCCAGCAGCAAAGGAGGACGGGACAGCTCCTACGAGCAGTACTTC.

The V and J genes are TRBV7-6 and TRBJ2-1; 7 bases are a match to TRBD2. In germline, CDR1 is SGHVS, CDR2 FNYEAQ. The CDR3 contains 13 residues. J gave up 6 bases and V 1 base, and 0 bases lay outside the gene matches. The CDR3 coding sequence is TGTGCCAGCAGCTTAGGCGGGAGCAATGAGCAGTTCTTC. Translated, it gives CASSLGGSNEQFF.

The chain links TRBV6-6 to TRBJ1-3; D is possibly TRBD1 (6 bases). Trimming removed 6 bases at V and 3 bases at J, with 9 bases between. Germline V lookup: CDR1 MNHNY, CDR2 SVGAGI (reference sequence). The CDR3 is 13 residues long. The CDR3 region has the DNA TGTGCCAGCAGCAGGGACATTGGAAACACCATATATTTT. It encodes CASSRDIGNTIYF.

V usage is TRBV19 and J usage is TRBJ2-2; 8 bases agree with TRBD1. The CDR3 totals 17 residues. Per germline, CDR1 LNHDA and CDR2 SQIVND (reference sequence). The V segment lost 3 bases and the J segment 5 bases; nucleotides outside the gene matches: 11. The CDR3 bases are TGTGCCAGTAGTATCAGAGGGCAGGGGGCGGGTACCGGGGAGCTGTTTTTT. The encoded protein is CASSIRGQGAGTGELFF.

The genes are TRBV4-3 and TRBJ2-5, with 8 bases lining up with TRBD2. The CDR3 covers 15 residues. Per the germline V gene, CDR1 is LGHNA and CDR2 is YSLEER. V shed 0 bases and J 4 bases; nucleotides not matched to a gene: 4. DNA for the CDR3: TGCGCCAGCAGCCAAGAGGGTACTAGCGGAGAGACCCAGTACTTC. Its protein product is CASSQEGTSGETQYF.

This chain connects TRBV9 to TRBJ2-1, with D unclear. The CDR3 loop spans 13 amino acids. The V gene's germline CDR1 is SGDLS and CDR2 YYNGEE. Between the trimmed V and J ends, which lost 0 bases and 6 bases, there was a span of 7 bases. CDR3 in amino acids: CASSVGPANEQFF. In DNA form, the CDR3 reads TGTGCCAGCAGCGTAGGGCCGGCCAATGAGCAGTTCTTC.

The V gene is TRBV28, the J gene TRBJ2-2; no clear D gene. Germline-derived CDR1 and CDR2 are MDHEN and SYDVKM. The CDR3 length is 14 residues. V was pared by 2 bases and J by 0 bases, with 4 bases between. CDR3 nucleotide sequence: TGTGCCAGCAGTTTACCATCGAACACCGGGGAGCTGTTTTTT. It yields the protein CASSLPSNTGELFF.

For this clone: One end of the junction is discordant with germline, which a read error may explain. CDR3: CASSLESQTQYF. The CDR3, as DNA: TGTGCCAGCAGTTTGGAAAGCCAGACCCAGTACTTC. The chain is built from TRBV5-4 and TRBJ2-5; D not resolved. The length of the CDR3 is 12 residues. Germline V CDR1 and CDR2: SGHNT, YYREEE (reference sequence). The complete variable domain, with remaining parts taken from reference TRBV5-4 and TRBJ2-5, reads ETGVTQSPTHLIKTRGQQVTLRCSSQSGHNTVSWYQQALGQGPQFIFQYYREEENGRGNFPPRFSGLQFPNYSSELNVNALELDDSALYLCASSLESQTQYFGPGTRLLVL.

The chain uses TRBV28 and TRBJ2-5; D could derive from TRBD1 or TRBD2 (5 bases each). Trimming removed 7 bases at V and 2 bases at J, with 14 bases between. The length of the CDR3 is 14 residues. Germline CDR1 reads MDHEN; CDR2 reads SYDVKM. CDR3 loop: CASKEGTGQETQYF. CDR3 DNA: TGTGCCAGCAAGGAAGGGACCGGACAAGAGACCCAGTACTTC.

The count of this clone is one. This CDR3 is CASIWGTDTQYF. Here the CDR3 DNA reads TGTGCCAGCATTTGGGGCACAGATACGCAGTATTTT. The chain uses TRBV6-5 and TRBJ2-3; D call uncertain. This CDR3 is 12 amino acids long. Germline values: CDR1 MNHEY, CDR2 SVGAGI. Deletions cut 7 bases from V and 1 base from J, with 6 bases between.

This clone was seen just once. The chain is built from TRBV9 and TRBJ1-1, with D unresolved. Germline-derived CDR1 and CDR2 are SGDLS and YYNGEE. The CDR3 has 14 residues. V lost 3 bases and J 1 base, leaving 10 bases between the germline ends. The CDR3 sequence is CASSALLTNTEAFF. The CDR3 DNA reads TGTGCCAGCAGCGCCCTTCTTACGAACACTGAAGCTTTCTTT.

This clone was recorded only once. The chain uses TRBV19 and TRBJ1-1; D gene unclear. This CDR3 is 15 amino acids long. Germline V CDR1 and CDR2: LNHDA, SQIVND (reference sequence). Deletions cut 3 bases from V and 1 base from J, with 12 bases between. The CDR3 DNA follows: TGTGCCAGTAGTATGGCCCACGGAGAGAACACTGAAGCTTTCTTT. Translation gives CASSMAHGENTEAFF. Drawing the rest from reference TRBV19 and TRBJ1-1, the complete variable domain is DGGITQSPKYLFRKEGQNVTLSCEQNLNHDAMYWYRQDPGQGLRLIYYSQIVNDFQKGDIAEGYSVSREKKESFPLTVTSAQKNPTAFYLCASSMAHGENTEAFFGQGTRLTVV.

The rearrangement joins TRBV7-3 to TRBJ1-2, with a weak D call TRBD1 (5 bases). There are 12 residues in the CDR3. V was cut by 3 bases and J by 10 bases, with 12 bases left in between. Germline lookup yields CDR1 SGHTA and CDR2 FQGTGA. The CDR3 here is CASSFNGGDYTF. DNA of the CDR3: TGTGCCAGCAGCTTCAACGGGGGGGACTACACCTTC.

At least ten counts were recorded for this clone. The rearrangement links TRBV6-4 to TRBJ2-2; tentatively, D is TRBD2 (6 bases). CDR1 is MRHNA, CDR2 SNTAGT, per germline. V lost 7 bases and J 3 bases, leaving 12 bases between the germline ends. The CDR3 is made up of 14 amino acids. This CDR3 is CASIVAADTGELFF. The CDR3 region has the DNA TGTGCCAGCATAGTAGCGGCGGACACCGGGGAGCTGTTTTTT.

This chain's CDR3 is CASKALGTDTQYF. The CDR3 bases are TGTGCCAGTAAGGCTTTAGGCACAGATACGCAGTATTTT. The chain combines TRBV19 with TRBJ2-3; D is unresolved. Germline CDR1 reads LNHDA; CDR2 reads SQIVND (reference sequence). Deletions cut 7 bases from V and 1 base from J, with 9 bases between. The length of the CDR3 is 13 residues. Supplemented by reference TRBV19 and TRBJ2-3, the full variable domain reads DGGITQSPKYLFRKEGQNVTLSCEQNLNHDAMYWYRQDPGQGLRLIYYSQIVNDFQKGDIAEGYSVSREKKESFPLTVTSAQKNPTAFYLCASKALGTDTQYFGPGTRLTVL.

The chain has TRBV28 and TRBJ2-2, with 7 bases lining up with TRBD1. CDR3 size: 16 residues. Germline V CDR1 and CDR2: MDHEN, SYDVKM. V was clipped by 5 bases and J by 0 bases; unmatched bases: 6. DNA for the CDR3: TGTGCCAGCAGTGCCCTCGGGACAGCGAACACCGGGGAGCTGTTTTTT. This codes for CASSALGTANTGELFF.

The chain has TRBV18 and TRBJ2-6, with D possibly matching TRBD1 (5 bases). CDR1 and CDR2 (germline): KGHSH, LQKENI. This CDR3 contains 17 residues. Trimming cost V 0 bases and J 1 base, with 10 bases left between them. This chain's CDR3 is CASSPPTARSGANVLTF. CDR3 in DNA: TGTGCCAGCTCACCACCGACAGCGAGATCTGGGGCCAACGTCCTGACTTTC.

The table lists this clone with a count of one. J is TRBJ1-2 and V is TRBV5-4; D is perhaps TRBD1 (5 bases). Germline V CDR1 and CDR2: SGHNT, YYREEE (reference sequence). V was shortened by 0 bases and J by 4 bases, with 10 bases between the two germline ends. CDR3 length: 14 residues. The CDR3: CASSLARDVYGYTF. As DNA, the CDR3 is TGTGCCAGCAGCTTGGCCCGGGACGTCTATGGCTACACCTTC.

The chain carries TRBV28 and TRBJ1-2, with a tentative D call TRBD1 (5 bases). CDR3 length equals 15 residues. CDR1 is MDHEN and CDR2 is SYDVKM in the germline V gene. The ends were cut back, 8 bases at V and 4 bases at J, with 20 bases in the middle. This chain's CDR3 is CASLPGTRAPYGYTF. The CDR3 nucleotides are TGTGCCAGCCTGCCCGGGACCCGGGCACCCTATGGCTACACCTTC.

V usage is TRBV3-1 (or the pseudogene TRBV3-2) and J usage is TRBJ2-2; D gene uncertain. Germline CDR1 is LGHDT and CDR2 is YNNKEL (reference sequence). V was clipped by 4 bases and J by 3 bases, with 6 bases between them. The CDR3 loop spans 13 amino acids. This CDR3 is CASSLVYTGELFF. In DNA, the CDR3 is TGTGCCAGCAGCCTCGTTTACACCGGGGAGCTGTTTTTT.

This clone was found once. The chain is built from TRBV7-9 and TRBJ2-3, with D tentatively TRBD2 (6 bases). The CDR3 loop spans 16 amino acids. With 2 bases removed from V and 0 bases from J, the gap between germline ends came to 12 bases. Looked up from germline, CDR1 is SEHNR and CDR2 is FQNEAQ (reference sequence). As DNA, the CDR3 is TGTGCCAGCAGCTTAACGACTAGTGTTAGCACAGATACGCAGTATTTT. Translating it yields CASSLTTSVSTDTQYF.